The clone carrying this TCR beta chain was detected a few times. The germline V gene has CDR1 MDHEN and CDR2 SYDVKM. Losses at the gene ends were 2 bases for V and 9 bases for J; bases not matched to a gene: 4. The CDR3 is 14 residues long. The use of a sample-barcoded 5' primer and a J-beta primer mix characterized a second PCR of roughly 6 to 11 cycles. Every cDNA molecule bore a tag from a template-switch adaptor containing 12 random nucleotides. TCRdb processed the 5' RACE reads anew with MiXCR; each CDR3 protein has one entry. The sample gives 780,000 or so distinct CDR3 sequences, 45% to 70% of which show up once; around 25% is in the top ten. The data originate from a study of blood T cells in healthy people across ages. Across the study: Per every two T cells, about one barcoded beta molecule was captured by template switching.

Isolation per sample recovered at least 7 million PBMCs. The chain recombines TRBV28 with TRBJ1-6; the match to TRBD1 covers 7 bases. Source material: blood. This sequence was found in a man between 35 and 55 years old in good health. The CDR3 DNA reads TGTGCCAGCAGTTTAAGACAGGGATTTTCACCCCTCCACTTT. It encodes CASSLRQGFSPLHF.